The text below deals with one TCR beta chain. The antigen is unknown. The data originate from a study of T cells in localized non-small cell lung cancer. General study results and limits: Uninvolved neighboring lung showed the greatest T cell clonality, exceeding tumor. Heterogeneity is still possible, as just one tumor region was sequenced. Out of the top 100 tumor clones, a median approximately 57 were seen in adjacent lung.

TCRdb's table, derived via immunoSEQ multiplex PCR, lists solely in-frame clones and lacks some. The table has 86,000 or so clones, 70% to 90% seen once. The CDR3 is made up of 13 amino acids. With 2 bases removed from V and 8 bases from J, the gap between germline ends came to 10 bases. Germline V CDR1 and CDR2: SGHNT, YENEEA. This chain joins TRBV11-3 and TRBJ2-1; D remains ambiguous. The sequence was collected from a man aged 40 to 70 with stage I lung adenocarcinoma. The sequencing here drew on peripheral blood, taken before any cancer treatment. Here the CDR3 reads CASSLSQTDEQFF. In nucleotides, the CDR3 is TGTGCCAGCAGCTTATCCCAAACTGATGAGCAGTTCTTC.